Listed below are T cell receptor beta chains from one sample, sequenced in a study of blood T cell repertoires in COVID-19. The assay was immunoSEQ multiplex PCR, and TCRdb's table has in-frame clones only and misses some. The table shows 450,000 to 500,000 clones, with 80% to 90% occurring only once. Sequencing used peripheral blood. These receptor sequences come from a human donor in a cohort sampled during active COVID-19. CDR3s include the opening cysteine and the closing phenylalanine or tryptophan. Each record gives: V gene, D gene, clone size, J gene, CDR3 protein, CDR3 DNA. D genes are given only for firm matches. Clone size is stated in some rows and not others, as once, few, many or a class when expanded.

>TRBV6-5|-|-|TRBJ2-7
CASSSIERGSYEQYF
TGTGCCAGCAGTTCTATAGAAAGGGGCAGCTACGAGCAGTACTTC
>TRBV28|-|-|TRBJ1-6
CASSPSRAHSPLHF
TGTGCCAGCAGTCCCTCCAGGGCCCATTCACCCCTCCACTTT
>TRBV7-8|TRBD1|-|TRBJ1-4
CASSKRPRGQGGEKLFF
TGTGCCAGCAGCAAGAGGCCCAGGGGGCAGGGTGGGGAAAAACTGTTTTTT
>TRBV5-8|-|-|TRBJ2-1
CASSLGRESWDEQFF
TGTGCCAGCAGCTTGGGTCGGGAGTCCTGGGATGAGCAGTTCTTC
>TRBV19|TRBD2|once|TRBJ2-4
CASSIDAASGRDIQYF
TGTGCCAGTAGTATAGATGCGGCTAGCGGGAGAGACATTCAGTACTTC
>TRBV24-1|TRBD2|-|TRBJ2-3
CATKLAGSTDTQYF
TGTGCCACCAAACTAGCGGGTTCCACAGATACGCAGTATTTT
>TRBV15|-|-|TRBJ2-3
CATSPRDFPSTDTQYF
TGTGCCACCAGCCCCCGCGACTTCCCCTCCACAGATACGCAGTATTTT
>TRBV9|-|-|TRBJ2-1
CASSVGGGNYNEQFF
TGTGCCAGCAGCGTAGGAGGCGGGAACTACAATGAGCAGTTCTTC
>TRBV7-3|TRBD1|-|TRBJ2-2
CASSSTGTGITGELFF
TGTGCCAGCAGCTCTACCGGGACAGGGATTACCGGGGAGCTGTTTTTT
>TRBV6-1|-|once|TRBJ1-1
CASSDLTGTPNTEAFF
TGTGCCAGCAGTGACCTTACCGGGACACCAAACACTGAAGCTTTCTTT
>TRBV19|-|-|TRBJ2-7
CASSIGGTADTHGTYEQYF
TGTGCCAGTAGTATAGGTGGTACAGCGGATACTCACGGAACCTACGAGCAGTACTTC
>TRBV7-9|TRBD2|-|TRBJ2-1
CASSPRIAGDEQFF
TGTGCCAGCAGCCCGCGGATAGCGGGTGATGAGCAGTTCTTC
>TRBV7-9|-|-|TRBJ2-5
CASSLALGLETQYF
TGTGCCAGCAGCTTAGCGTTGGGCCTAGAGACCCAGTACTTC
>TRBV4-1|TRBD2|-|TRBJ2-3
CASSQGGTSGRAWNTQYF
TGCGCCAGCAGCCAAGGAGGGACTAGCGGGAGGGCCTGGAATACGCAGTATTTT
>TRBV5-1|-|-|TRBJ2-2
CASSLTPDRAGTGELFF
TGCGCCAGCAGCTTGACTCCTGACAGGGCGGGGACCGGGGAGCTGTTTTTT
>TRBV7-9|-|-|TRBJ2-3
CASSRRVLATDTQYF
TGTGCCAGCAGCCGGAGGGTTCTCGCCACAGATACGCAGTATTTT
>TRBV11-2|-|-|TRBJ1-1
CASSLPGFPGETEAFF
TGTGCCAGCAGCTTACCAGGGTTTCCGGGGGAAACTGAAGCTTTCTTT
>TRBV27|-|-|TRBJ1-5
CASSLLGNQPQHF
TGTGCCAGCAGTTTATTAGGCAATCAGCCCCAGCATTTT
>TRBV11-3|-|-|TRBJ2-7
CASSLTISYEQYF
TGTGCCAGCAGCCTGACTATCTCCTACGAGCAGTACTTC
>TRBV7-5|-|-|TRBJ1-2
CARSLKGDNAYPNYGYTF
TGTGCCAGAAGCTTAAAGGGGGACAACGCGTACCCAAACTATGGCTACACCTTC
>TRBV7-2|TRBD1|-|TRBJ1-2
CASSLRRDRDNYGYTF
TGTGCCAGCAGCTTACGAAGGGACAGAGACAACTATGGCTACACCTTC
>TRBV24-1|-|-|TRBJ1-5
CASLRGTRKPQHF
TGTGCCAGCCTCCGGGGGACTAGAAAGCCCCAGCATTTT
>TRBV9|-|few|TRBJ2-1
CASSVDGVATNEQFF
TGTGCCAGCAGCGTAGACGGGGTGGCCACCAATGAGCAGTTCTTC
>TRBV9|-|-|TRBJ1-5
CASSSRETNQPQHF
TGTGCCAGCAGCTCCCGCGAGACTAATCAGCCCCAGCATTTT
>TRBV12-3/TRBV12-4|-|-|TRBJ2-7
CASSLRSYEQYF
TGTGCCAGCAGTCTTCGTTCCTACGAGCAGTACTTC
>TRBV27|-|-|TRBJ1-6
CASSLGPSPLHF
TGTGCCAGCAGTTTAGGGCCTTCACCCCTCCACTTT
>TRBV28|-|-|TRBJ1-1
CASSLRPDSRKGAFF
TGTGCCAGCAGTCTTCGACCGGACAGCCGTAAGGGGGCTTTCTTT
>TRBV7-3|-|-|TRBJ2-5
CASSLSGDSRETQYF
TGTGCCAGCAGCTTATCCGGAGACTCACGGGAGACCCAGTACTTC
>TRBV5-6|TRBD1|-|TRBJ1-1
CASSPRTGGFTEAFF
TGTGCCAGCAGCCCCCGGACAGGGGGCTTCACTGAAGCTTTCTTT
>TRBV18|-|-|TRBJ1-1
CASSPLQGLNTEAFF
TGTGCCAGCTCACCTTTACAGGGCTTGAACACTGAAGCTTTCTTT
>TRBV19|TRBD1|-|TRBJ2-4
CASSISLGTGNKNIQYF
TGTGCCAGTAGTATCTCTCTCGGGACAGGGAACAAAAACATTCAGTACTTC
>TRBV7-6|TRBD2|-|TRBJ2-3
CASSPLAGGPTDTQYF
TGTGCCAGCAGTCCACTAGCGGGAGGGCCCACAGATACGCAGTATTTT
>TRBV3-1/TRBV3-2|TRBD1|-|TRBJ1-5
CASSQGTGWDQPQHF
TGTGCCAGCAGCCAAGGGACAGGGTGGGATCAGCCCCAGCATTTT
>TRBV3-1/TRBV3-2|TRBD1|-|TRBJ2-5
CASSSDRGQETQYF
TGTGCCAGCAGCTCGGACAGGGGCCAAGAGACCCAGTACTTC
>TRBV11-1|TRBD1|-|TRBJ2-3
CASSSREGTGRDTQYF
TGTGCCAGCAGCTCGAGGGAGGGGACAGGGAGAGATACGCAGTATTTT
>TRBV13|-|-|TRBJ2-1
CASSLGPSSYNEQFF
TGTGCCAGCAGCTTAGGCCCGAGCTCCTACAATGAGCAGTTCTTC
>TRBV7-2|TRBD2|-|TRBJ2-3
CASSPRGAGGDTQYF
TGTGCCAGCAGCCCGCGGGGAGCGGGAGGTGATACGCAGTATTTT
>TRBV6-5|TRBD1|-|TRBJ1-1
CASSSRQGIDTEAFF
TGTGCCAGCAGTTCCCGACAGGGGATAGACACTGAAGCTTTCTTT
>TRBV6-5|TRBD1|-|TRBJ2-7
CASSPTGAGEQYF
TGTGCCAGCAGCCCGACAGGGGCTGGCGAGCAGTACTTC
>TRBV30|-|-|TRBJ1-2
CAWSHRGMRGYTF
TGTGCCTGGAGTCACAGAGGGATGCGAGGCTACACCTTC
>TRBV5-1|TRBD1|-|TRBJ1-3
CASSLAGQARGNTIYF
TGCGCCAGCAGCTTGGCGGGACAGGCGCGCGGAAACACCATATATTTT
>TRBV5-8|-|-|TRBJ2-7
CASSLKRAPSYEQYF
TGTGCCAGCAGCCTAAAGAGGGCCCCCTCCTACGAGCAGTACTTC
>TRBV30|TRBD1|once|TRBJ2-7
CACRDRTYEQYF
TGTGCCTGCCGGGACAGGACCTACGAGCAGTACTTC
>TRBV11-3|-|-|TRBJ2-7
CASSQNSGGAYEQYF
TGTGCCAGCAGCCAAAATAGCGGAGGAGCCTACGAGCAGTACTTC
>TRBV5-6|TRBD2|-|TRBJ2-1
CASSPLAGVGWVNEQFF
TGTGCCAGCAGCCCCCTAGCGGGAGTGGGTTGGGTCAATGAGCAGTTCTTC
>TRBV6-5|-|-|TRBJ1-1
CASTSFRGNTEAFF
TGTGCCAGCACCTCTTTCCGGGGGAACACTGAAGCTTTCTTT
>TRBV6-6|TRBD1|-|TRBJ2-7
CASSYSDRVHYEQYF
TGTGCCAGCAGTTATTCGGACAGGGTACACTACGAGCAGTACTTC
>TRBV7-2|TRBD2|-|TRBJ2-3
CASSLGLAAADTQYF
TGTGCCAGCAGCCTGGGACTAGCGGCGGCAGATACGCAGTATTTT
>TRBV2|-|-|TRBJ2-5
CASKKLAQETQYF
TGTGCCAGCAAGAAACTAGCCCAAGAGACCCAGTACTTC
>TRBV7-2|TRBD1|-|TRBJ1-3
CASSSTRGPGNTIYF
TGTGCCAGCAGTTCGACGAGGGGGCCTGGAAACACCATATATTTT
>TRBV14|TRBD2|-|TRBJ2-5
CASSQDVGLERETQYF
TGTGCCAGCAGCCAAGATGTAGGACTAGAGAGGGAGACCCAGTACTTC
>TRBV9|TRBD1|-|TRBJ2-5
CASSVDGQGSVETQYF
TGTGCCAGCAGCGTAGACGGACAGGGGTCGGTAGAGACCCAGTACTTC
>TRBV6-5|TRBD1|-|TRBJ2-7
CATSFGDRGYEQYF
TGTGCCACCTCCTTCGGAGACAGGGGCTACGAGCAGTACTTC
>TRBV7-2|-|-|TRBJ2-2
CASSLGGLAELFF
TGTGCCAGCAGCTTAGGGGGGCTAGCGGAGCTGTTTTTT
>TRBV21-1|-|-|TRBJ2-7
CASSQNRPGQGNLTDEQYF
TGTGCCAGCAGCCAAAATCGGCCCGGACAGGGGAACCTAACGGACGAGCAGTACTTC
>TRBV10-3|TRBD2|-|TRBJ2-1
CAISRLASDEQFF
TGTGCCATCAGTAGACTAGCGAGCGATGAGCAGTTCTTC
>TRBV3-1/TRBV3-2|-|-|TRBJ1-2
CASSSTPRGGYTF
TGTGCCAGCAGCTCTACCCCAAGGGGGGGCTACACCTTC